This T cell receptor (beta chain) originates from a study of shared T cell receptors in the human thymus. The ends lost 7 bases at V and 5 bases at J; junction bases unmatched: 15. The CDR3 is 16 residues long. Germline-derived CDR1 and CDR2 are SGHDT and YYEEEE. Assay used: immunoSEQ multiplex PCR; TCRdb lists only in-frame clones, some missing. Of about 500,000 clones listed, 70% to 80% were seen once; the top ten hold roughly 0.013%. These data were also filed under a second study, of human thymus T cells. That study adds: Those donating were healthy Finnish infants in corrective surgery for congenital heart defects. Resections were taken during corrective heart surgery, and the thymus tissue came from these. Thymic and blood repertoires showed apparently biased V and J gene usage. Related reports documented highly overlapping thymic repertoires among unrelated individuals.

What was sequenced was thymocytes. The rearrangement links TRBV5-6 to TRBJ1-2; 9 bases agree with TRBD1. The TCR sequence derives from a boy less than two years old with a congenital heart defect. The CDR3 DNA follows: TGTGCCAGCTCGAGGCAGGGGACAGGGAAACTGTATGGCTACACCTTC. Translating gives CASSRQGTGKLYGYTF. Drawing the rest from reference TRBV5-6 and TRBJ1-2, the complete variable domain is DAGVTQSPTHLIKTRGQQVTLRCSPKSGHDTVSWYQQALGQGPQFIFQYYEEEERQRGNFPDRFSGHQFPNYSSELNVNALLLGDSALYLCASSRQGTGKLYGYTFGSGTRLTVV.